The source of this T cell receptor (beta chain) is a study of blood T cell repertoires in COVID-19. Looking at the study overall: Samples of COVID-19 (acute and convalescent) were obtained from the United States, Italy and Spain.

Measured with immunoSEQ multiplex PCR; TCRdb has only the in-frame clones, and not every one. The sample lists more than 200,000 clones, more than 75% seen once, with 5.2% in the top ten. After removal of 2 bases from V and 0 bases from J, the junction contained 8 bases not matched to a gene. This CDR3 is built from 16 residues. Looked up from germline, CDR1 is SGHRS and CDR2 is YFSETQ. Sample: peripheral blood. The TCR was taken from a woman aged 55-75 years with COVID-19, enrolled during active disease. The chain links TRBV5-1 to TRBJ2-7, with 7 bases that match TRBD1. The CDR3 coding sequence is TGCGCCAGCAGCTTAGGACAGGAACTGAGCTCCTACGAGCAGTACTTC. Protein product: CASSLGQELSSYEQYF. Full variable domain (missing parts from reference TRBV5-1 and TRBJ2-7): KAGVTQTPRYLIKTRGQQVTLSCSPISGHRSVSWYQQTPGQGLQFLFEYFSETQRNKGNFPGRFSGRQFSNSRSEMNVSTLELGDSALYLCASSLGQELSSYEQYFGPGTRLTVT.